This T cell receptor (beta chain) was found in a study of CD8 T cells in ankylosing spondylitis. General study findings and limits: Disease-associated clones were CD8+ and fairly uncommon in peripheral blood. Before this, some motif variants had been reported in reactive arthritis synovial fluid and blood. Blood from ankylosing spondylitis patients appeared to carry a characteristic roughly 8-variant TCR beta motif. Clones tied to disease were said to be significantly enriched in matched ankylosing spondylitis synovial fluid.

Molecular-barcoded quantitative 5'-RACE produced these TCR beta libraries. TCRdb recomputed calls from the 5' RACE reads with MiXCR, one row per CDR3 protein. The sample holds around 130,000 distinct CDR3 sequences, about 15% seen once. This clonotype was counted a few times. What it recognizes is unknown. Sequencing used blood, either unsorted or a sorted T cell fraction (not recorded which). The TCR comes from a male donor with ankylosing spondylitis.

CDR3 amino acids: CASSQVLGQRATEAFF. In DNA, the CDR3 is TGTGCCAGCAGCCAGGTTCTGGGACAGCGAGCCACTGAAGCTTTCTTT. This sequence joins TRBV16 and TRBJ1-1; 7 positions match TRBD1. Per the germline V gene, CDR1 is KGHSY and CDR2 is FQNENV. The length of the CDR3 is 16 residues. The junction had 11 bases not matched to a gene; V was cut back by 3 bases and J by 4 bases. Complete variable domain (other parts from reference TRBV16 and TRBJ1-1): GEEVAQTPKHLVRGEGQKAKLYCAPIKGHSYVFWYQQVLKNEFKFLISFQNENVFDETGMPKERFSAKCLPNSPCSLEIQATKLEDSAVYFCASSQVLGQRATEAFFGQGTRLTVV.